This T cell receptor (beta chain) was retrieved from a study of blood T cell repertoires in COVID-19. The wider study: Specimens from acute and convalescent COVID-19 originated in the United States, Italy and Spain. PBMCs, B-cell-depleted T cells, or T cells were the source of the cDNA or gDNA that made up the material.

There are 16 residues in the CDR3. Germline CDR1 SGDLS, CDR2 YYNGEE. J was trimmed by 2 bases and V by 0 bases; bases with no gene match: 7. In the study's own analysis: Quantification of nucleated cells was approximated via reference gene primer amplification. Some clones are missing from TCRdb's copy, which holds only in-frame ones; the method was immunoSEQ multiplex PCR. D and trimming come from the DNA, and the V and J calls and clone size come from that table. The table has 55,000 to 70,000 clones, about four fifths seen once. The TCR originated in a woman older than 75 with acute or convalescent COVID-19. Material for sequencing was peripheral blood. This chain links TRBV9 with TRBJ2-7; TRBD2 matches at 8 bases. The CDR3 sequence is CASSVGVGGAPYEQYF. DNA of the CDR3: TGTGCCAGCAGCGTAGGCGTCGGGGGGGCTCCCTACGAGCAGTACTTC.